This TCR beta chain was retrieved from a study of CD8 T cells in Susac syndrome. CD8+ and CD4+ T cells from blood underwent TCR beta sequencing, which was carried out in a high-throughput format. The multiple sclerosis controls were treatment-naive patients, and their relapsing-remitting disease was stable or active. Germline CDR1 and CDR2: SGHTA and FQGTGA. V was pared by 3 bases and J by 0 bases, with 15 bases between. The CDR3 totals 18 residues. This clonotype is a singleton in its sample. Random hexamers primed reverse transcription of 0.5 to 1 ug RNA. TCRdb re-called the immunoSEQ multiplex PCR reads with MiXCR, one entry per CDR3 protein. The sample includes about 130,000 distinct CDR3 sequences, approximately 93% of them seen just once.

The receptor was derived from a human donor with multiple sclerosis. Sequencing was carried out using CD8+ T cells from PBMCs. V is TRBV7-3 and J is TRBJ2-6; D gene unclear. CDR3 sequence reads: CASSFPSNSNSGANVLTF. CDR3 nucleotides: TGTGCCAGCAGCTTCCCGTCGAACAGTAACTCTGGGGCCAACGTCCTGACTTTC.